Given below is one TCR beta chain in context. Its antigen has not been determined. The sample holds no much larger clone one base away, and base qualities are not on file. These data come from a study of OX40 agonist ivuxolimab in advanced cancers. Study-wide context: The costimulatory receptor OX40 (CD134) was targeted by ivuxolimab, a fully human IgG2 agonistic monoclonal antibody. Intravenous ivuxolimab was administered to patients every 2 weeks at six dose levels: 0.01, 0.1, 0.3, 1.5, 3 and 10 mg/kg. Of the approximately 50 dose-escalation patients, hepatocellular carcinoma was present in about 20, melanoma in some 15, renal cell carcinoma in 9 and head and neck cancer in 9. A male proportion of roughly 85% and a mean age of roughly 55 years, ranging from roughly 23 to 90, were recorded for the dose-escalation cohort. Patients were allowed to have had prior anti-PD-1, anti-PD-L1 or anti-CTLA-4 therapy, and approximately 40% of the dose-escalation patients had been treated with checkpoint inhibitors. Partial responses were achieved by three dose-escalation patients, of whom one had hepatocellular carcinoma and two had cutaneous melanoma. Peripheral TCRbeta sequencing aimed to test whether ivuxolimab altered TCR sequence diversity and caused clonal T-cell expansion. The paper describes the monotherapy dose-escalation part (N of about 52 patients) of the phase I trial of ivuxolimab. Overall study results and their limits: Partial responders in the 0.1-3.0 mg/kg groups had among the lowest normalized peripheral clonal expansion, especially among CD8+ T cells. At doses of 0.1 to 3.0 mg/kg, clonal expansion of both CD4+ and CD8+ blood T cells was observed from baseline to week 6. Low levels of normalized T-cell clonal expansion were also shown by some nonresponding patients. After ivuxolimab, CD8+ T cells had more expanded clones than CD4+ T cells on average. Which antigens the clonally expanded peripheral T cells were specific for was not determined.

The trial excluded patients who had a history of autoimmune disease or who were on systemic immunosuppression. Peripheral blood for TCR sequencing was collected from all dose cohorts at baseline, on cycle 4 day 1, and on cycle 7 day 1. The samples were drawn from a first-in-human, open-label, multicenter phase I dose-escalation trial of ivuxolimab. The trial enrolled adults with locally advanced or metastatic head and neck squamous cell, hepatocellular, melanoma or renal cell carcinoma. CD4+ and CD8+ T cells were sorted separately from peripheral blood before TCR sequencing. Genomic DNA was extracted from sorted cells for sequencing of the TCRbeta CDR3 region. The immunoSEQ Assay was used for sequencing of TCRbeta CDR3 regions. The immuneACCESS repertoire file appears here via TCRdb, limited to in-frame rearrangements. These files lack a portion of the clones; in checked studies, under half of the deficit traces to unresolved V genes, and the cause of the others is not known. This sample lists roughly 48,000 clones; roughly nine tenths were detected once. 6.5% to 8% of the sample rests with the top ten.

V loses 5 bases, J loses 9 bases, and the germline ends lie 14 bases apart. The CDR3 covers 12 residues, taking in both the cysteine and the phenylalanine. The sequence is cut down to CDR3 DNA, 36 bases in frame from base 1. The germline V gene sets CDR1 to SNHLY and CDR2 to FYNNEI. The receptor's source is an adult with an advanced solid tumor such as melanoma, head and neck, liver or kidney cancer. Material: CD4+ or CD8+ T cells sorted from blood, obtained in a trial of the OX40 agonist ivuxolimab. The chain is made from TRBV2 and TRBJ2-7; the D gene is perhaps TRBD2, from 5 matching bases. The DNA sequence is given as TGTGCCAGCAGTCTCTCGCCGGACTCGCAGTACTTC. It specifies CASSLSPDSQYF. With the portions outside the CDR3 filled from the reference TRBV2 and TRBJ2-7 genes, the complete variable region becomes EPEVTQTPSHQVTQMGQEVILRCVPISNHLYFYWYRQILGQKVEFLVSFYNNEISEKSEIFDDQFSVERPDGSNFTLKIRSTKLEDSAMYFCASSLSPDSQYFGPGTRLTVT.